This T cell receptor beta chain comes out of a study of T cell responses to AZD1222 COVID-19 vaccine (dated by TCRdb to 2020 to 2022). Regarding the study in general: AZD1222 recipients given second doses at about 4 weeks or at about 12 weeks were pooled, since spike-specific TCR depth and breadth were not found to differ between the two schedules. TCR sequencing was performed for fewer than 250 trial participants, of whom 207 were given two doses of AZD1222 and around 25 were given two doses of MenACWY control vaccine. Trial participants were enrolled into age subgroups of 18-55, 56-69 and 70-plus years, which contained roughly 140, 27 and 60 TCR-sequenced participants, respectively.

The CDR3 regions of human TCRbeta chains were subjected to immunosequencing. On the authors' methods: Repertoire TCRs were matched against a reference library of SARS-CoV-2-specific TCRs generated with the MIRA antigen-specificity platform. Breadth was defined as the fraction of unique TCRs that were SARS-CoV-2-associated. Depth was defined as the fraction of total T cells that were SARS-CoV-2-associated. Using the MIRA data, each spike-specific TCR was mapped to the spike region that the TCR reacts to and placed in a CD4 or CD8 class. Log10-transformed breadth and depth values were compared by one-way ANOVA with Sidak's multiple comparisons tests. Imported from immuneACCESS, the table was reduced by TCRdb to in-frame sequences with V and J called. These copies leave out some clones; in studies compared against another copy, an unresolved V gene accounts for under half, and the cause of the remainder is not known. The V and J calls and clone size are taken from that table; D and trimming were inferred from the DNA. This sample gives 150,000 to 200,000 clones in total; roughly 88% of them show up just once. 7.7% of the sample is taken by the ten largest.

This clone showed up just once. Its target antigen remains unknown. Base qualities are not at hand, and no much larger clone is one base apart. Study-wide findings and limitations: Participants were mostly white British and included more females than males, and it was suggested by the authors that clonal diversity may have been underestimated. Vaccine-associated CD4 TCRs spanned the whole spike protein, with dominant responses in regions 160-218 and 743-854. In the small 56-69-year group, the increase in depth fell short of significance, most likely because of low power. Conclusions about previously exposed vaccinees are limited because only a handful of AZD1222 recipients were SARS-CoV-2 seropositive at baseline. No day 14 peak-response samples were available, so repertoires were characterized only after the peak T cell response. Reportedly, close to half of the unique spike-specific TCRs recognized epitopes lying outside the regions that are mutated in the B.1.351 and B.1.1.7 variants. After two AZD1222 doses, spike-specific TCR breadth and depth were significantly higher than at day 0 and than in MenACWY recipients.

What this sample's time point label stands for: baseline before first vaccination. Vaccinee samples were obtained from the UK trials COV001 and COV002, which included a single-blind randomized controlled phase 2/3 trial of AZD1222 (ChAdOx1 nCoV-19) in healthy adults. Trial participant PBMC samples were collected at day 0 and day 28 after the second dose for TCRbeta chain sequencing. This sample comprised peripheral blood, obtained on day 0 of AZD1222 vaccination. The receptor comes from an adult in good health.

The DNA sequence is given as TGTGCCAGCAGCCCTAGAGGTACAGGGCGAAGTGAGCAGTTCTTC. Its amino acids are CASSPRGTGRSEQFF. The rearrangement combines TRBV9 with TRBJ2-1; the D region possibly corresponds to TRBD1 (6 bases align). Trimming costs V 4 bases and J 9 bases, and their ends lie 20 bases apart. Taken from cysteine to phenylalanine, the CDR3 has 15 residues. The read is trimmed to its CDR3 DNA, 45 bases read in frame from base 1. The germline V gene provides CDR1 SGDLS and CDR2 YYNGEE. Extended through the reference TRBV9 and TRBJ2-1 proteins, this CDR3 yields the full variable domain: DSGVTQTPKHLITATGQRVTLRCSPRSGDLSVYWYQQSLDQGLQFLIQYYNGEERAKGNILERFSAQQFPDLHSELNLSSLELGDSALYFCASSPRGTGRSEQFFGPGTRLTVL.